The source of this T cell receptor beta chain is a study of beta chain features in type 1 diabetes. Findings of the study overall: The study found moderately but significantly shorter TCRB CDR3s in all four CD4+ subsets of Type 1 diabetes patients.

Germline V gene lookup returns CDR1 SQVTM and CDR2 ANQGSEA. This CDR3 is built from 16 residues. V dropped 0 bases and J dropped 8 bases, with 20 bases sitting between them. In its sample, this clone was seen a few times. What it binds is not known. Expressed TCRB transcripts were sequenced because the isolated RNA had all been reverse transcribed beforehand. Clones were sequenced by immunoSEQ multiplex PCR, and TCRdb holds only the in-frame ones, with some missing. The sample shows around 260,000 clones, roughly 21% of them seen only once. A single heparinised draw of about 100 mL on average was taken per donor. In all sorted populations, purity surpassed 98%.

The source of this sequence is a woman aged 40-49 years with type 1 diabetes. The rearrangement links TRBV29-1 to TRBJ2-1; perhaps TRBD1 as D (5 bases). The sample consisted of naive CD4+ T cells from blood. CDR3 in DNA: TGCAGCGTTGAAGATGTCCGGGCCAGGGCCGGCGATGAGCAGTTCTTC. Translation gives CSVEDVRARAGDEQFF.